One and the same sample provided the 29 T cell receptor beta chains below, sequenced in a study of shared clonotypes between healthy human individuals. The repertoire was sequenced with immunoSEQ multiplex PCR; TCRdb's copy has only in-frame clones and lacks some. The table has 300,000 to 350,000 clones, 70% to 75% seen once; the top ten hold 8.5% to 12%. Material: memory CD4+ T cells sorted from blood. As to subset: CD45RA-negative fraction. These receptors were taken from a man aged 25 to 40 in good health.

This chain joins TRBV20-1 and TRBJ1-1; D gene ambiguous. Trimming took off 5 bases at V and 4 bases at J, with 8 bases between the two ends. The CDR3 contains 11 residues. The germline V gene encodes CDR1 DFQATT and CDR2 SNEGSKA (reference sequence). The CDR3 spells CSALGGTEAFF. The DNA of the CDR3 is TGCAGTGCTCTGGGTGGCACTGAAGCTTTCTTT.

The chain is built from TRBV10-3 and TRBJ2-7; possible D gene TRBD1, 5 bases. The germline V gene has CDR1 ENHRY and CDR2 SYGVKD. This CDR3 spans 12 amino acids. V lost 5 bases and J lost 4, with 9 bases in between. The CDR3 loop is CAISRQSYEQYF. The CDR3 DNA follows: TGTGCCATCAGTCGACAGTCTTACGAGCAGTACTTC.

J is TRBJ2-1 and V is TRBV13; 15 bases line up with TRBD2. The trim removed 6 bases at V and 1 base at J, leaving 4 bases unmatched. Germline assignment: CDR1 PRHDT and CDR2 FYEKMQ (reference sequence). This CDR3 has 17 residues. The CDR3 is CASRGLAGGLSYNEQFF. The CDR3 nucleotides read TGTGCCAGCAGGGGACTAGCGGGAGGATTGTCCTACAATGAGCAGTTCTTC.

The chain has TRBV28 and TRBJ1-1; no clear D. CDR3 length: 11 amino acids. Deletions cut 10 bases from V and 4 bases from J, with 10 bases between. Germline loops: CDR1 MDHEN, CDR2 SYDVKM. The CDR3 DNA is TGTGCCACCTTCGTAGGCACTGAAGCTTTCTTT. Its protein is CATFVGTEAFF.

This rearrangement joins TRBV6-5 to TRBJ2-1; 7 nucleotides match TRBD1. The junction had 13 bases not matched to a gene; V was cut back by 5 bases and J by 9 bases. Germline assignment: CDR1 MNHEY and CDR2 SVGAGI. This CDR3 is built from 15 residues. CDR3 DNA sequence: TGTGCCAGCAGTACGGCAGGGGGTCCTCTAGGTGAGCAGTTCTTC. Protein sequence: CASSTAGGPLGEQFF.

The J gene is TRBJ2-1, the V gene TRBV7-3, with D unresolved. V was clipped by 2 bases and J by 2 bases, with 7 bases between them. There are 14 residues in the CDR3. In germline, CDR1 is SGHTA, CDR2 FQGTGA. The CDR3 DNA reads TGTGCCAGCAGCTTAGGCGCGGCCTACAATGAGCAGTTCTTC. Translating it yields CASSLGAAYNEQFF.

This clone was seen more than once but under ten times. This sequence joins TRBV6-6 and TRBJ2-5; D is uncertain. Trimming removed 0 bases from V and 1 base from J, with 6 bases in between. The germline V gene encodes CDR1 MNHNY and CDR2 SVGAGI (reference sequence). This CDR3 has 14 residues. CDR3 region: CASSYSISQETQYF. The CDR3 coding sequence is TGTGCCAGCAGTTACTCGATCAGCCAAGAGACCCAGTACTTC.

The chain carries TRBV30 and TRBJ2-2; D ambiguous. Germline V gives CDR1 GTSNPN, CDR2 SVGIG (reference sequence). CDR3 length: 13 amino acids. V was shortened by 6 bases and J by 2 bases, with 10 bases between the two germline ends. The CDR3 loop is CACSQINTGELFF. The CDR3 region has the DNA TGTGCCTGTAGTCAGATTAACACCGGGGAGCTGTTTTTT. Supplemented by reference TRBV30 and TRBJ2-2, the full variable domain reads SQTIHQWPATLVQPVGSPLSLECTVEGTSNPNLYWYRQAAGRGLQLLFYSVGIGQISSEVPQNLSASRPQDRQFILSSKKLLLSDSGFYLCACSQINTGELFFGEGSRLTVL.

The rearrangement links TRBV7-2 to TRBJ2-2; the D call may be TRBD1 or TRBD2 (5 bases each). The CDR3 has 17 amino acids. Germline V lookup: CDR1 SGHTA, CDR2 FQGNSA. V was shortened by 0 bases and J by 3 bases, with 14 bases between the two germline ends. CDR3 amino acids: CASSLAGRDEDTGELFF. Written as DNA, the CDR3 is TGTGCCAGCAGCTTAGCCGGCAGGGACGAGGACACCGGGGAGCTGTTTTTT.

V gene TRBV14 combines with J gene TRBJ2-3, with TRBD2 matching over 9 bases. CDR1 is SGHDN and CDR2 is FVKESK in the germline V gene. This CDR3 is built from 19 residues. The V gene end was trimmed by 1 base and the J gene end by 0 bases; junction bases not matched to a gene: 11. The CDR3 region is CASSQGDLAGESSTDTQYF. CDR3 nucleotide sequence: TGTGCCAGCAGCCAAGGGGACTTAGCGGGAGAGAGTAGCACAGATACGCAGTATTTT.

J is TRBJ2-5 and V is TRBV5-4; unclear D gene. Looked up from germline, CDR1 is SGHNT and CDR2 is YYREEE (reference sequence). Trimming cost V 0 bases and J 5 bases, with 14 bases left between them. The CDR3 sequence is 15 residues long. CDR3 in amino acids: CASSLGPTPRETQYF. CDR3 DNA: TGTGCCAGCAGCTTGGGGCCAACCCCCCGGGAGACCCAGTACTTC.

This clone occurred once. This chain joins TRBV6-5 and TRBJ2-3; TRBD1 aligns across 7 bases. V lost 6 bases and J lost 4; bases outside the gene matches: 7. CDR1 is MNHEY and CDR2 is SVGAGI in the germline V gene. This CDR3 has 14 residues. The CDR3 loop is CASRRGTASDTQYF. The CDR3, as DNA: TGTGCCAGCAGACGTGGGACAGCGTCAGATACGCAGTATTTT.

A single count supports this clone. The chain joins TRBV19 to TRBJ2-3; 11 bases line up with TRBD2. The germline gives CDR1 LNHDA, CDR2 SQIVND (reference sequence). Trimming cost V 5 bases and J 2 bases; bases outside gene matches: 6. This CDR3 contains 16 residues. The CDR3 DNA is TGTGCCAGTAGTGTGTATAGCGGGAGGGTCACAGATACGCAGTATTTT. Encoded protein: CASSVYSGRVTDTQYF.

The CDR3 loop reads CASNVNTGELFF. Here the CDR3 DNA reads TGTGCCAGCAATGTGAACACCGGGGAGCTGTTTTTT. The rearrangement joins TRBV28 to TRBJ2-2, with unresolved D. Trimming stripped 7 bases from V and 1 base from J, with 4 bases between. The CDR3 is made up of 12 amino acids. CDR1 MDHEN and CDR2 SYDVKM come from the germline V gene.

With regard to this clone: The same CDR3 is also encoded by other DNA sequences in this sample. This chain uses TRBV18 with TRBJ2-3; D ambiguous. The germline gives CDR1 KGHSH, CDR2 LQKENI. CDR3 size: 12 residues. The germline V and J ends were trimmed by 3 bases and 3 bases, with 4 bases remaining between them. This CDR3 is CASSPRTDTQYF. DNA of the CDR3: TGTGCCAGCTCACCCCGAACAGATACGCAGTATTTT.

This clone was seen a few times. This chain's CDR3 is CASNNPGRSQETQYF. CDR3 nucleotide sequence: TGTGCCAGCAATAATCCTGGACGGTCACAAGAGACCCAGTACTTC. This chain uses TRBV19 with TRBJ2-5, with no clear D. The germline V and J ends were trimmed by 9 bases and 2 bases, with 19 bases remaining between them. The CDR3 is made up of 15 amino acids. Germline CDR1 and CDR2: LNHDA and SQIVND (reference sequence).

This clone was seen a handful of times. The gene calls are TRBV5-6 and TRBJ2-1; 9 bases line up with TRBD2. The CDR3 has 16 amino acids. Losses at the gene ends were 0 bases for V and 7 bases for J; bases not matched to a gene: 8. CDR1 is SGHDT, CDR2 YYEEEE, per germline. Written as DNA, the CDR3 is TGTGCCAGCAGCTTGGCGGCGGGAGGGCCTCGGAATGAGCAGTTCTTC. It specifies CASSLAAGGPRNEQFF. The whole variable domain, filled in from reference TRBV5-6 and TRBJ2-1, reads DAGVTQSPTHLIKTRGQQVTLRCSPKSGHDTVSWYQQALGQGPQFIFQYYEEEERQRGNFPDRFSGHQFPNYSSELNVNALLLGDSALYLCASSLAAGGPRNEQFFGPGTRLTVL.

The J gene is TRBJ1-5, the V gene TRBV27; D is undetermined. Trimming took off 3 bases at V and 7 bases at J, with 13 bases between the two ends. Germline V gene lookup returns CDR1 MNHEY and CDR2 SMNVEV (reference sequence). This CDR3 has 14 amino acids. The CDR3: CASSLSPGRQPQHF. The CDR3 DNA reads as TGTGCCAGCAGTTTGAGTCCCGGAAGGCAGCCCCAGCATTTT.

In its sample, this clone was seen many times. V usage is TRBV2 and J usage is TRBJ1-5, with D unresolved. The germline V gene encodes CDR1 SNHLY and CDR2 FYNNEI. V was cut by 7 bases and J by 0 bases, with 10 bases left in between. This CDR3 spans 14 amino acids. CDR3 protein: CASTARSSNQPQHF. CDR3 bases: TGTGCCAGCACCGCGAGGTCTAGCAATCAGCCCCAGCATTTT.

The J gene is TRBJ2-1, the V gene TRBV9; D is perhaps TRBD2 (5 bases). The CDR3 runs to 15 residues. Germline CDR1 is SGDLS and CDR2 is YYNGEE. The ends were cut back, 2 bases at V and 8 bases at J, with 17 bases in the middle. For the CDR3, the DNA is TGTGCCAGCAGCGTCCACCGCTCGGGGAGCGATGAGCAGTTCTTC. Amino acids: CASSVHRSGSDEQFF.

J is TRBJ1-4 and V is TRBV5-5; no firm D call. CDR1 SGHKS and CDR2 YYEKEE come from the germline V gene (reference sequence). The CDR3 consists of 14 residues. V was trimmed by 2 bases and J by 6 bases, leaving 11 bases between them. The CDR3 nucleotides read TGTGCCAGCAGCTTTGTCCGCTCCGATGAAAAACTGTTTTTT. This translates into CASSFVRSDEKLFF.

This sequence joins TRBV6-1 and TRBJ2-2; unclear D gene. Trimming shortened V by 2 bases and J by 8 bases, and 9 bases separated the two germline ends. CDR3 length: 13 residues. CDR1 and CDR2 from the germline V gene are MNHNS and SASEGT. The CDR3 reads CASSESLVGELFF. As DNA, the CDR3 is TGTGCCAGCAGTGAAAGTCTAGTGGGGGAGCTGTTTTTT.

The chain uses TRBV7-9 and TRBJ2-1; 7 nucleotides agree with TRBD1. J lost 5 bases, V lost 0 bases, and 10 bases had no gene match. The CDR3 has 17 amino acids. Germline lookup yields CDR1 SEHNR and CDR2 FQNEAQ (reference sequence). The CDR3 loop is CASSLAPFGQVNNEQFF. The CDR3 DNA sequence: TGTGCCAGCAGCTTAGCCCCGTTCGGACAGGTGAACAATGAGCAGTTCTTC.

The chain combines TRBV5-1 with TRBJ2-7; the D gene is possibly TRBD1 (5 bases). With 0 bases removed from V and 8 bases from J, the gap between germline ends came to 15 bases. CDR3 length: 14 amino acids. Germline loops: CDR1 SGHRS, CDR2 YFSETQ. Here the CDR3 DNA reads TGCGCCAGCAGCTTGGAGGGGTCAGGTGGAAAGCAGTACTTC. Translating it yields CASSLEGSGGKQYF.

This chain connects TRBV2 to TRBJ2-7, with D maybe TRBD1 (5 bases). The CDR3 has 14 amino acids. Trimming took off 6 bases at V and 0 bases at J, with 12 bases between the two ends. Germline V gene lookup returns CDR1 SNHLY and CDR2 FYNNEI. The DNA for the CDR3 is TGTGCCAGCAGGGCAGGGTTGTCCTCCTACGAGCAGTACTTC. It yields the protein CASRAGLSSYEQYF.

The rearrangement uses TRBV5-1 and TRBJ2-3; D may be TRBD2 (6 bases). The CDR3 runs to 17 residues. The V end was cut by 0 bases, the J end by 3 bases, with 17 bases between. The germline gives CDR1 SGHRS, CDR2 YFSETQ. CDR3 sequence: CASSLAAGPGGTDTQYF. The CDR3 coding sequence is TGCGCCAGCAGCTTGGCGGCAGGGCCAGGAGGGACAGATACGCAGTATTTT.

The chain recombines TRBV19 with TRBJ2-1; 11 bases fit TRBD2. V shed 6 bases, J shed 7 bases, and the junction held 11 bases outside the gene matches. The CDR3 sequence is 16 residues long. Germline CDR1 LNHDA, CDR2 SQIVND (reference sequence). Written as DNA, the CDR3 is TGTGCCAGTAGACCCTCCCCTAGCGGGAGGTGGAATGAGCAGTTCTTC. It encodes CASRPSPSGRWNEQFF.

The chain recombines TRBV19 with TRBJ2-3; no firm D call. The length of the CDR3 is 13 residues. From germline, CDR1 is LNHDA and CDR2 SQIVND (reference sequence). The germline V and J ends were trimmed by 10 bases and 2 bases, with 13 bases remaining between them. CDR3 in DNA: TGTGCCACTAAGCTCTTCGCCACAGATACGCAGTATTTT. Its translation: CATKLFATDTQYF.

The chain recombines TRBV7-6 with TRBJ1-5; D is uncertain. The germline V gene has CDR1 SGHVS and CDR2 FNYEAQ. V gave up 1 base and J gave up 7 bases, with 14 bases separating them. This CDR3 is 15 amino acids long. Here the CDR3 reads CASSLGQAAGQPQHF. The CDR3 DNA reads TGTGCCAGCAGCTTAGGGCAGGCCGCGGGGCAGCCCCAGCATTTT.